Sequencing of this T cell receptor (beta chain) was carried out in a study of T cells in Graves' hyperthyroidism and ophthalmopathy. At the level of the study: Before any treatment, at initial diagnosis, peripheral blood was collected. Study observations and caveats: Among thyroid clonotypes expanded above 0.001, most also appeared in blood.

Ophthalmopathy cases scored 3 or more on the Clinical Activity Score and 4 or more on NOSPECS grade, with duration below 3 months. TCR beta CDR3 sequences were amplified from RNA transcripts. Researchers ran a first-round RT-PCR on the TCR CDR3 using the HTBI primer set. A single record per CDR3 protein comes from TCRdb applying MiXCR to the multiplex PCR reads. The sample has roughly 280,000 distinct CDR3 sequences, about 17% seen once. Turning to this clonotype: The antigen remains undetermined.

CDR3 length equals 14 residues. Unmatched junction bases numbered 5, after V lost 3 bases and J lost 3 bases. Germline V gives CDR1 LNHDA, CDR2 SQIVND (reference sequence). The chain joins TRBV19 to TRBJ2-7, with 7 nucleotides matching TRBD1. The specimen sequenced was blood. The sequence was collected from a woman between 55 and 75 years old with Graves' ophthalmopathy. The CDR3 spells CASSIQTGNYEQYF. For the CDR3, the DNA is TGTGCCAGTAGTATTCAGACAGGGAACTACGAGCAGTACTTC. Combining the CDR3 with reference TRBV19 and TRBJ2-7 gives the whole variable domain DGGITQSPKYLFRKEGQNVTLSCEQNLNHDAMYWYRQDPGQGLRLIYYSQIVNDFQKGDIAEGYSVSREKKESFPLTVTSAQKNPTAFYLCASSIQTGNYEQYFGPGTRLTVT.